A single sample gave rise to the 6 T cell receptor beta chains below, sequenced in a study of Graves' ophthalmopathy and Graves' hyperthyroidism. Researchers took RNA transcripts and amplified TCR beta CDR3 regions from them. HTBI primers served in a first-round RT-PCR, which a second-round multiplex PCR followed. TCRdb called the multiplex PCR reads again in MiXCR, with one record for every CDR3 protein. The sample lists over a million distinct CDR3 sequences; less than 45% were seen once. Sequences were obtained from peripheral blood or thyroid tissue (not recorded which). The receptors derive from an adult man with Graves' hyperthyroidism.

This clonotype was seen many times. The CDR3 protein is CASSHRQTYEQYF. Written as DNA, the CDR3 is TGTGCCAGCAGCCACAGGCAGACCTACGAGCAGTACTTC. V is TRBV7-9 and J is TRBJ2-7, with a tentative D call TRBD1 (5 bases). The CDR3 runs 13 residues. The V and J ends lost 5 bases and 2 bases respectively, with 10 bases between them. Germline V CDR1 and CDR2: SEHNR, FQNEAQ (reference sequence).

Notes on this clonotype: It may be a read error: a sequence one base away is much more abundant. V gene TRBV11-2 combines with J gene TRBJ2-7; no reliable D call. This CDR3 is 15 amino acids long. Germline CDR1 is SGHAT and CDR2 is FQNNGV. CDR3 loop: CAGSLGPVQSLEQYF. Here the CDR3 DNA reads TGTGCCGGCAGCTTAGGACCAGTCCAAAGTTTAGAGCAGTACTTC. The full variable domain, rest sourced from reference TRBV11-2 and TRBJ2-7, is EAGVAQSPRYKIIEKRQSVAFWCNPISGHATLYWYQQILGQGPKLLIQFQNNGVVDDSQLPKDRFSAERLKGVDSTLKIQPAKLEDSAVYLCAGSLGPVQSLEQYFGPGTRLTVT.

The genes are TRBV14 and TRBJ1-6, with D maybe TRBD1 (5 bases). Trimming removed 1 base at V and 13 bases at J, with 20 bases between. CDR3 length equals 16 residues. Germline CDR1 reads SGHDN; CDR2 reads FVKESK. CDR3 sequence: CASSQAEDRHNQPLHF. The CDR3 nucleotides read TGTGCCAGCAGCCAAGCGGAAGACAGACACAATCAGCCCCTCCACTTT. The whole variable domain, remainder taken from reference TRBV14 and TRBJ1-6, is EAGVTQFPSHSVIEKGQTVTLRCDPISGHDNLYWYRRVMGKEIKFLLHFVKESKQDESGMPNNRFLAERTGGTYSTLKVQPAELEDSGVYFCASSQAEDRHNQPLHFGNGTRLTVT.

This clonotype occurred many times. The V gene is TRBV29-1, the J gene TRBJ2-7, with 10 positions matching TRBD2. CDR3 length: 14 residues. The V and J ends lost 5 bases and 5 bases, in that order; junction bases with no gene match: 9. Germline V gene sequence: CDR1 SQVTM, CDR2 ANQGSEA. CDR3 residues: CSVRLAGVVDEQYF. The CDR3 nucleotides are TGCAGCGTTCGGCTAGCGGGGGTTGTGGACGAGCAGTACTTC.

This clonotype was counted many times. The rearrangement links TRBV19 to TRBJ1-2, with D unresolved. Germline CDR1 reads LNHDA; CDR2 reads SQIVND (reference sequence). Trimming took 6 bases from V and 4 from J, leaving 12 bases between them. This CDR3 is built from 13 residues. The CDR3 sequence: CASRTGESYGYTF. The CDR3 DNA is TGTGCCAGTAGGACTGGAGAGTCCTATGGCTACACCTTC.

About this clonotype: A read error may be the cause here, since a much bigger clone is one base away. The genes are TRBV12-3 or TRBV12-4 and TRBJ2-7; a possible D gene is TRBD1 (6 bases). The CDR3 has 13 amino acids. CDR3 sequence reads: CASSRDIHYGQYF. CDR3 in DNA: TGTGCCAGCAGCCGGGACATACACTACGGGCAGTACTTC.